This T cell receptor beta chain was sequenced for a study of blood T cell repertoires in COVID-19. Across the whole study: Acute-phase and convalescent COVID-19 samples originated in the United States, Italy and Spain. PBMCs, B-cell-depleted T cells, or T cells were the source of the cDNA or gDNA that made up the material.

Seattle enrolled patients during active infection and tracked them longitudinally. Only in-frame clones appear in the TCRdb table, and some are missing; sequencing was by immunoSEQ multiplex PCR. Here the sample spans a few hundred thousand clones, around 88% being singletons. The CDR3 consists of 14 residues. Germline CDR1 reads SGHTA; CDR2 reads FQGNSA. With V trimmed by 5 bases and J by 6 bases, 4 bases remained unmatched. This TCR was sampled from a woman between 55 and 75 years old with COVID-19, enrolled during active disease. Sequencing was performed on peripheral blood. The V and J genes are TRBV7-2 and TRBJ1-2, with 12 bases identical to TRBD1. The CDR3 nucleotides read TGTGCCAGCAGCCCTTGGGACAGGGGGCATGGCTACACCTTC. Translated, it gives CASSPWDRGHGYTF.